What follows describes a single TCR beta chain. A much bigger clone sits one base away, suggesting this may be a read error. The conserved final phenylalanine or tryptophan is absent from the CDR3, which likely points to a read error. Unique molecular identifier tags were affixed to discrete cDNA molecules. TCRdb re-called the 5' RACE reads through MiXCR, storing one row per CDR3 protein. The sample has fewer than 65,000 distinct CDR3 sequences, about an eighth seen once. The data originate from a study of early T cells in non-severe SARS-CoV-2 infection. V lost 4 bases, J lost 1 base, and 8 bases lay in between. Per germline, CDR1 LGHNA and CDR2 YNFKEQ. The length of the CDR3 is 13 residues.

The sequencing input was whole blood. The chain combines TRBV4-2 with TRBJ2-7; D is undetermined. This receptor was obtained from an adult who was a healthcare worker with PCR-confirmed SARS-CoV-2 infection or an uninfected control (not recorded which). CDR3 amino acids: CASSPESSYEQYL. CDR3 in DNA: TGTGCCAGCAGCCCCGAGAGTTCCTACGAGCAGTACTTA.